The 30 T cell receptor beta chains below come from one sample, sequenced in a study of response to subunit inactivated influenza vaccine. TCRdb passed the RT-PCR reads through MiXCR, listing each CDR3 protein once. This repertoire shows fewer than 750,000 distinct CDR3 sequences, roughly 15% found once; its top ten account for 11%. The material sequenced was PBMCs from blood, taken approximately 12 days after vaccination. Source of these receptors: a man between 50 and 59 years old who received an inactivated influenza vaccine.

The genes are TRBV7-2 and TRBJ1-1, with D tentatively TRBD1 (6 bases). The CDR3 spans 14 residues. V was clipped by 2 bases and J by 4 bases, with 11 bases between them. The germline CDR1 and CDR2 sequences are SGHTA and FQGNSA. The CDR3 nucleotides read TGTGCCAGCAGCTTATCACAGGGAGTCACTGAAGCTTTCTTT. Protein: CASSLSQGVTEAFF.

This clonotype was counted between two and nine times. V usage is TRBV11-1 and J usage is TRBJ2-7; no firm D call. This CDR3 is built from 12 residues. Germline CDR1 SGHAT, CDR2 FQDESV (reference sequence). The V end lost 2 bases, the J end lost 3 bases, and 5 bases lay between the germline ends. CDR3 nucleotides: TGTGCCAGCAGCTTAATGAGCTACGAGCAGTACTTC. Amino acid sequence: CASSLMSYEQYF.

V is TRBV11-2 and J is TRBJ2-5; 7 bases are a match to TRBD1. CDR1 is SGHAT and CDR2 is FQNNGV in the germline V gene. V lost 5 bases to trimming and J lost 1 base; unmatched junction nucleotides: 10. The CDR3 spans 16 residues. The CDR3 DNA reads TGTGCCAGCAGCCCAGAAATACAGGGGCCCCAAGAGACCCAGTACTTC. Translating it yields CASSPEIQGPQETQYF.

In its sample, this clonotype was seen a few times. J is TRBJ1-1 and V is TRBV4-1; D uncertain. V was cut by 0 bases and J by 0 bases, with 8 bases left in between. Germline lookup yields CDR1 MGHRA and CDR2 YSYEKL. This CDR3 spans 15 amino acids. The CDR3 loop reads CASSQDQALNTEAFF. The CDR3 DNA reads TGCGCCAGCAGCCAAGATCAAGCTCTGAACACTGAAGCTTTCTTT.

Many counts were recorded for this clonotype. The gene calls are TRBV29-1 and TRBJ2-7; D possibly corresponds to TRBD2 (5 bases). The CDR3 has 13 amino acids. From germline, CDR1 is SQVTM and CDR2 ANQGSEA. Trimming shortened V by 4 bases and J by 4 bases, and 14 bases separated the two germline ends. The chain's CDR3 is CSVVLKTGYEQYF. CDR3 DNA sequence: TGCAGCGTTGTCCTCAAAACGGGATACGAGCAGTACTTC.

This clonotype was counted between two and nine times. The chain joins TRBV7-8 to TRBJ1-2; 11 bases match TRBD1. Per the germline V gene, CDR1 is SGHVS and CDR2 is FQNEAQ. The CDR3 is 19 amino acids. The V and J ends lost 5 bases and 3 bases, in that order; junction bases with no gene match: 17. The CDR3 DNA reads as TGTGCCAGCAGCCGACCGACCTCAATAGGACAGGGGGCTTACTATGGCTACACCTTC. Translating it yields CASSRPTSIGQGAYYGYTF.

V and J are TRBV4-3 and TRBJ2-1; D is perhaps TRBD1 or TRBD2 (6 bases each). CDR3 length equals 15 residues. The ends were cut back, 0 bases at V and 9 bases at J, with 15 bases in the middle. Per germline, CDR1 LGHNA and CDR2 YSLEER. The CDR3 region has the DNA TGCGCCAGCAGCCAAGATATGACTAGAGGGGGTGAGCAGTTCTTC. It yields the protein CASSQDMTRGGEQFF.

This clonotype was seen a few times. The rearrangement uses TRBV28 and TRBJ1-6; 7 bases fit TRBD1. V gave up 3 bases and J gave up 0 bases; unmatched junction bases: 5. Per the germline V gene, CDR1 is MDHEN and CDR2 is SYDVKM. The CDR3 covers 17 residues. CDR3 in DNA: TGTGCCAGCAGTTTCTCAGGGGGGAGCTCCTATAATTCACCCCTCCACTTT. This encodes CASSFSGGSSYNSPLHF.

This clonotype has only a few counts. The chain employs TRBV4-1 and TRBJ1-1, with no clear D. Germline V gene sequence: CDR1 MGHRA, CDR2 YSYEKL. The CDR3 has 13 residues. The V end was cut by 3 bases, the J end by 6 bases, with 11 bases between. In nucleotides, the CDR3 is TGCGCCAGCAGCCACGACGGTATCTCTGAAGCTTTCTTT. It encodes CASSHDGISEAFF.

This clonotype turned up a few times. J is TRBJ2-1 and V is TRBV7-6; D ambiguous. CDR1 is SGHVS and CDR2 is FNYEAQ in the germline V gene. Trimming stripped 5 bases from V and 3 bases from J, with 8 bases between. The CDR3 consists of 13 residues. The CDR3 DNA reads TGTGCCAGCAGCCTCATAGACTACAATGAGCAGTTCTTC. As protein: CASSLIDYNEQFF. Filled out from reference TRBV7-6 and TRBJ2-1, the complete variable domain reads GAGVSQSPRYKVTKRGQDVALRCDPISGHVSLYWYRQALGQGPEFLTYFNYEAQQDKSGLPNDRFSAERPEGSISTLTIQRTEQRDSAMYRCASSLIDYNEQFFGPGTRLTVL.

This clonotype was observed a few times. The V gene is TRBV9, the J gene TRBJ2-2; D perhaps matches TRBD2 (6 bases). V was trimmed by 5 bases and J by 3 bases, leaving 20 bases between them. The germline V gene encodes CDR1 SGDLS and CDR2 YYNGEE. The CDR3 has 17 amino acids. The CDR3 DNA reads TGTGCCAGCAGGTCGGGAGCTCTAGGGATGGACACCGGGGAGCTGTTTTTT. Its translation: CASRSGALGMDTGELFF. The full variable domain, completed using reference TRBV9 and TRBJ2-2, is DSGVTQTPKHLITATGQRVTLRCSPRSGDLSVYWYQQSLDQGLQFLIQYYNGEERAKGNILERFSAQQFPDLHSELNLSSLELGDSALYFCASRSGALGMDTGELFFGEGSRLTVL.

This chain uses TRBV18 with TRBJ2-7; 8 bases agree with TRBD2. J gave up 4 bases and V 3 bases, and 14 bases lay outside the gene matches. Germline-derived CDR1 and CDR2 are KGHSH and LQKENI. The CDR3 length is 17 residues. The DNA for the CDR3 is TGTGCCAGCTCACCCGTAACCCGTAGCGGGAACTTATACGAGCAGTACTTC. Amino acid sequence: CASSPVTRSGNLYEQYF.

This clonotype was recorded many times. The V gene is TRBV5-1, the J gene TRBJ2-1, with 16 bases matching TRBD2. V shed 4 bases and J 12 bases; nucleotides not matched to a gene: 7. The germline gives CDR1 SGHRS, CDR2 YFSETQ. This CDR3 is built from 15 residues. CDR3: CASSPGTSGGERQFF. The CDR3 DNA reads TGCGCCAGCAGCCCTGGGACTAGCGGGGGGGAAAGGCAGTTCTTC.

This clonotype was seen only a few times. V is TRBV19 and J is TRBJ2-7, with TRBD2 matching 8 bases. This CDR3 contains 13 residues. The J segment lost 6 bases and the V segment lost 8 bases, leaving 9 bases of the junction unmatched. The germline V gene has CDR1 LNHDA and CDR2 SQIVND (reference sequence). This CDR3 reads CASRSGISTEQYF. As DNA, the CDR3 is TGTGCCAGTCGTAGCGGGATTTCGACCGAGCAGTACTTC.

There are a few counts of this clonotype. The chain uses TRBV29-1 and TRBJ2-7; a possible D gene is TRBD1 (6 bases). The CDR3 loop spans 15 amino acids. Germline-derived CDR1 and CDR2 are SQVTM and ANQGSEA. V was pared by 1 base and J by 12 bases, with 25 bases between. CDR3 loop: CSVEVGRGVSSVRYF. The CDR3 nucleotides are TGCAGCGTTGAAGTGGGCAGGGGTGTCTCTTCTGTCAGGTACTTC.

This clonotype was recorded a few times. The chain uses TRBV11-1 and TRBJ2-7; no firm D call. Germline V gene sequence: CDR1 SGHAT, CDR2 FQDESV (reference sequence). V lost 5 bases and J lost 6, with 14 bases in between. The CDR3 spans 13 residues. CDR3 in amino acids: CASSLSGGSEQYF. The CDR3 nucleotides are TGTGCCAGCAGCCTTTCTGGCGGCAGCGAGCAGTACTTC. The full variable domain, its missing parts supplied by reference TRBV11-1 and TRBJ2-7, is EAEVAQSPRYKITEKSQAVAFWCDPISGHATLYWYRQILGQGPELLVQFQDESVVDDSQLPKDRFSAERLKGVDSTLKIQPAELGDSAMYLCASSLSGGSEQYFGPGTRLTVT.

V is TRBV20-1 and J is TRBJ1-3, with D perhaps TRBD1 (5 bases). The CDR3 runs 14 residues. Germline CDR1 and CDR2: DFQATT and SNEGSKA (reference sequence). Trimming took off 7 bases at V and 3 bases at J, with 16 bases between the two ends. The CDR3 DNA reads as TGCAGTGTCGCACGGGGCTCTATTGGAAACACCATATATTTT. Amino acids: CSVARGSIGNTIYF.

The chain joins TRBV28 to TRBJ1-4; no definite D call. Germline CDR1 is MDHEN and CDR2 is SYDVKM. Between the trimmed V and J ends, which lost 7 bases and 6 bases, there was a span of 15 bases. This CDR3 has 14 residues. CDR3 sequence: CASNPPWADEKLFF. In nucleotides, the CDR3 is TGTGCCAGCAATCCCCCGTGGGCGGATGAAAAACTGTTTTTT.

This clonotype occurred a few times. The chain carries TRBV20-1 and TRBJ1-5; TRBD1 aligns across 9 bases. Germline values: CDR1 DFQATT, CDR2 SNEGSKA (reference sequence). Trimming cost V 8 bases and J 5 bases; bases outside gene matches: 4. This CDR3 spans 12 amino acids. In nucleotides, the CDR3 is TGCAGTCTTCGACAGGGGGATCAGCCCCAGCATTTT. Translation: CSLRQGDQPQHF.

This clonotype showed up just a few times. This rearrangement joins TRBV7-2 to TRBJ2-1; the D gene is possibly TRBD2 (5 bases). V was cut by 5 bases and J by 1 base, with 9 bases left in between. The CDR3 runs to 14 residues. Germline lookup yields CDR1 SGHTA and CDR2 FQGNSA. Here the CDR3 DNA reads TGTGCCAGCAGCCCTAGCTATTCCTACAATGAGCAGTTCTTC. Its protein is CASSPSYSYNEQFF.

The sample holds one count of this clonotype. This chain joins TRBV20-1 and TRBJ2-3; 12 nucleotides line up with TRBD2. The CDR3 extends over 16 amino acids. Germline CDR1 reads DFQATT; CDR2 reads SNEGSKA (reference sequence). J gave up 2 bases and V 5 bases, and 8 bases lay outside the gene matches. DNA of the CDR3: TGCAGTGCTCGAGCTACTAGCGGGAGGTTCACAGATACGCAGTATTTT. It encodes CSARATSGRFTDTQYF.

The gene calls are TRBV4-3 and TRBJ2-1; TRBD2 matches 9 bases. The germline V gene has CDR1 LGHNA and CDR2 YSLEER. The CDR3 is made up of 16 amino acids. Trimming took 2 bases from V and 3 from J; bases not matched to a gene: 5. The CDR3: CASSQSSGGIYNEQFF. The DNA for the CDR3 is TGCGCCAGCAGCCAATCCAGCGGGGGGATCTACAATGAGCAGTTCTTC.

This clonotype has more than one count but fewer than ten. The chain couples TRBV29-1 to TRBJ2-7, with 7 bases aligning to TRBD1. J lost 4 bases, V lost 4 bases, and 7 bases had no gene match. The CDR3 extends over 13 amino acids. Germline V lookup: CDR1 SQVTM, CDR2 ANQGSEA. CDR3 in amino acids: CSVAQGRGYEQYF. For the CDR3, the DNA is TGCAGCGTTGCACAGGGGAGAGGGTACGAGCAGTACTTC.

The chain couples TRBV6-1 to TRBJ1-4; 7 nucleotides line up with TRBD1. The ends lost 8 bases at V and 5 bases at J; junction bases unmatched: 8. The germline V gene encodes CDR1 MNHNS and CDR2 SASEGT. The CDR3 length is 14 residues. The CDR3 DNA is TGTGCCAGCTCTCCGGCAGGGGGAAATGAAAAACTGTTTTTT. Protein: CASSPAGGNEKLFF.

This clonotype was seen a few times. V is TRBV11-2 and J is TRBJ2-7; maybe TRBD2 (6 bases). The CDR3 totals 15 residues. Germline lookup yields CDR1 SGHAT and CDR2 FQNNGV. V was shortened by 1 base and J by 1 base, with 11 bases between the two germline ends. CDR3 amino acids: CASSLVWDSSYEQYF. CDR3 DNA sequence: TGTGCCAGCAGCTTAGTCTGGGACTCTTCCTACGAGCAGTACTTC.

This clonotype was counted only a few times. In DNA form, the CDR3 reads TGTGCCAGCAGGGACTTTGTCCAAGAGACCCAGTACTTC. It yields the protein CASRDFVQETQYF. J is TRBJ2-5 and V is TRBV7-2; D is perhaps TRBD2 (5 bases). Per germline, CDR1 SGHTA and CDR2 FQGNSA. The CDR3 runs to 13 residues. The ends were cut back, 6 bases at V and 1 base at J, with 9 bases in the middle.

This clonotype came up a few times. This rearrangement joins TRBV28 to TRBJ2-3, with D uncertain. Germline V lookup: CDR1 MDHEN, CDR2 SYDVKM. This CDR3 is built from 15 residues. The ends were cut back, 3 bases at V and 1 base at J, with 11 bases in the middle. The CDR3 region is CASSFASVRTDTQYF. In nucleotides, the CDR3 is TGTGCCAGCAGTTTCGCGTCAGTCCGCACAGATACGCAGTATTTT.

This clonotype was seen a few times. CDR3: CASSQVASGGTDTQYF. DNA for the CDR3: TGTGCCAGCAGCCAAGTTGCTAGCGGGGGGACAGATACGCAGTATTTT. This chain uses TRBV4-2 with TRBJ2-3, with TRBD2 matching 11 bases. Trimming removed 1 base from V and 3 bases from J; junction bases left unmatched: 3. CDR1 is LGHNA, CDR2 YNFKEQ, per germline. The CDR3 runs 16 residues.

For this clonotype: An end of the junction does not agree with germline; a read error may underlie this. This chain links TRBV6-1 with TRBJ2-3; TRBD2 might be the D (5 bases). Germline V gene data show CDR1 as MNHNS and CDR2 as SASEGT. The CDR3 has 13 amino acids. DNA of the CDR3: TGTGCCGGCAGGAGGAGCGGCACAGATACGCAGTATTTT. This translates into CAGRRSGTDTQYF.

V usage is TRBV18 and J usage is TRBJ2-1; 9 nucleotides agree with TRBD2. V dropped 0 bases and J dropped 8; count of bases not matched to a gene: 11. This CDR3 is built from 17 residues. Germline V gene data show CDR1 as KGHSH and CDR2 as LQKENI. DNA for the CDR3: TGTGCCAGCTCACCACCATCGTCCCTAGCGGGATCGTATGAGCAGTTCTTC. Translated: CASSPPSSLAGSYEQFF.